What follows is one T cell receptor (beta chain) and its context. These data come from a study of blood T cell repertoires in COVID-19. As for the study in general: In each case, the material was cDNA or gDNA derived from T cells, B-cell-depleted T cells, or PBMCs.

The table came from immunoSEQ multiplex PCR; TCRdb's copy has only in-frame clones and leaves some out. The table records about 200,000 clones, approximately 84% of them present only once. The sample taken for sequencing was peripheral blood. The TCR sequence derives from a human donor with acute or convalescent COVID-19. The donor label of this sample is uncertain.

The chain's CDR3 is CASTKLPLYTGELFF. The CDR3 DNA sequence: TGTGCCAGCACCAAACTTCCCCTTTACACCGGGGAGCTGTTTTTT. V usage is TRBV7-3 and J usage is TRBJ2-2; unclear D gene. Trimming took off 7 bases at V and 3 bases at J, with 15 bases between the two ends. CDR1 is SGHTA, CDR2 FQGTGA, per germline. The CDR3 contains 15 residues. The full variable domain, with the rest looked up from reference TRBV7-3 and TRBJ2-2, is GAGVSQTPSNKVTEKGKYVELRCDPISGHTALYWYRQSLGQGPEFLIYFQGTGAADDSGLPNDRFFAVRPEGSVSTLKIQRTERGDSAVYLCASTKLPLYTGELFFGEGSRLTVL.